The next 8 T cell receptor beta chains were all read from a single sample in a study of OX40 agonist ivuxolimab in advanced cancers. TCRdb's table, derived via immunoSEQ multiplex PCR, lists solely in-frame clones and lacks some. Of approximately 79,000 clones listed, 94% were seen once; the top ten hold about a fifth. The sample in question was CD4+ or CD8+ T cells sorted from blood, obtained in a trial of the OX40 agonist ivuxolimab. Receptor source: an adult with an advanced solid tumor such as melanoma, head and neck, liver or kidney cancer.

The J gene is TRBJ2-3, the V gene TRBV4-1, with D uncertain. In germline, CDR1 is MGHRA, CDR2 YSYEKL. Trimming removed 3 bases from V and 0 bases from J, with 16 bases in between. The CDR3 extends over 17 amino acids. The chain's CDR3 is CASSHLSRAASTDTQYF. The CDR3 region has the DNA TGCGCCAGCAGCCATCTCTCCCGGGCGGCTAGCACAGATACGCAGTATTTT.

The V gene is TRBV27, the J gene TRBJ1-1; D not resolved. With 3 bases removed from V and 3 bases from J, the gap between germline ends came to 11 bases. CDR3 length equals 14 residues. Germline V gene lookup returns CDR1 MNHEY and CDR2 SMNVEV (reference sequence). The CDR3 protein is CASSFKGSDTEAFF. The CDR3 DNA is TGTGCCAGCAGTTTTAAGGGTTCAGACACTGAAGCTTTCTTT.

The gene calls are TRBV2 and TRBJ2-7; 7 bases map to TRBD1. The germline CDR1 and CDR2 sequences are SNHLY and FYNNEI. The CDR3 totals 14 residues. J was trimmed by 6 bases and V by 3 bases; bases with no gene match: 8. The CDR3 loop is CASSDSDRAGEQYF. The DNA of the CDR3 is TGTGCCAGCAGTGATTCAGACAGGGCGGGCGAGCAGTACTTC.

DNA of the CDR3: TGTGCCAGCAGCCGCAGGGAGTACCAAGAGACCCAGTACTTC. Translated, it gives CASSRREYQETQYF. This chain joins TRBV7-6 and TRBJ2-5; D tentatively fits TRBD1 or TRBD2 (5 bases each). This CDR3 is built from 14 residues. Between the trimmed V and J ends, which lost 5 bases and 0 bases, there was a span of 10 bases. CDR1 and CDR2 (germline): SGHVS, FNYEAQ.

With respect to this clone: This specimen includes other DNA sequences encoding the same CDR3. The chain uses TRBV27 and TRBJ1-3; D uncertain. The CDR3 runs 15 residues. Trimming stripped 0 bases from V and 2 bases from J, with 8 bases between. The V gene's germline CDR1 is MNHEY and CDR2 SMNVEV (reference sequence). CDR3 region: CASSLSWGTGNTIYF. Here the CDR3 DNA reads TGTGCCAGCAGTTTATCGTGGGGAACTGGAAACACCATATATTTT.

The gene calls are TRBV11-2 and TRBJ1-5; D is unresolved. Germline V gene data show CDR1 as SGHAT and CDR2 as FQNNGV. The V end lost 0 bases, the J end lost 5 bases, and 5 bases lay between the germline ends. CDR3 length: 13 amino acids. In DNA, the CDR3 is TGTGCCAGCAGCTTAGAGGGATATCAGCCCCAGCATTTT. Translated: CASSLEGYQPQHF.

Only one count was recorded for this clone. The gene calls are TRBV28 and TRBJ2-7; 7 bases are shared with TRBD2. The V segment lost 8 bases and the J segment 6 bases; nucleotides outside the gene matches: 7. The CDR3 totals 12 residues. The germline V gene has CDR1 MDHEN and CDR2 SYDVKM. The CDR3 DNA reads as TGTGCCAGCGGCTGGGGGGGTGGCGAGCAGTACTTC. Amino acid sequence: CASGWGGGEQYF.

The V gene is TRBV7-9, the J gene TRBJ2-3; tentative D call: TRBD2 (6 bases). V was clipped by 3 bases and J by 0 bases, with 10 bases between them. CDR3 length: 15 amino acids. Germline V gives CDR1 SEHNR, CDR2 FQNEAQ (reference sequence). The CDR3 is CASSFGGLSTDTQYF. In DNA, the CDR3 is TGTGCCAGCAGCTTTGGGGGGTTGAGCACAGATACGCAGTATTTT. Filled out from reference TRBV7-9 and TRBJ2-3, the complete variable domain reads DTGVSQNPRHKITKRGQNVTFRCDPISEHNRLYWYRQTLGQGPEFLTYFQNEAQLEKSRLLSDRFSAERPKGSFSTLEIQRTEQGDSAMYLCASSFGGLSTDTQYFGPGTRLTVL.